The clone carrying this T cell receptor beta chain was detected a few times. Through a sample-barcoded 5' primer and a J-beta primer mix, a second PCR was run for roughly 6 to 11 cycles. Every molecule of cDNA carried a tag from a template-switch adaptor with 12 random nucleotides. MiXCR, applied by TCRdb to the 5' RACE reads, yields one record per CDR3 protein. The data hold roughly 720,000 distinct CDR3 sequences, with about 53% observed a single time. This entry belongs to a study of blood T cells in healthy people across ages. The CDR3 is 12 residues long. Trimming pared 6 bases from V and 3 bases from J, leaving 9 bases between. Germline CDR1 is ENHRY and CDR2 is SYGVKD.

The rearrangement links TRBV10-3 to TRBJ2-7, with a possible D match to TRBD2 (5 bases). The clonotype was recovered from an older man in good health. What was sequenced was blood. This chain's CDR3 is CAIRGRDYEQYF. The CDR3 nucleotides are TGTGCCATCAGGGGGAGAGACTACGAGCAGTACTTC.